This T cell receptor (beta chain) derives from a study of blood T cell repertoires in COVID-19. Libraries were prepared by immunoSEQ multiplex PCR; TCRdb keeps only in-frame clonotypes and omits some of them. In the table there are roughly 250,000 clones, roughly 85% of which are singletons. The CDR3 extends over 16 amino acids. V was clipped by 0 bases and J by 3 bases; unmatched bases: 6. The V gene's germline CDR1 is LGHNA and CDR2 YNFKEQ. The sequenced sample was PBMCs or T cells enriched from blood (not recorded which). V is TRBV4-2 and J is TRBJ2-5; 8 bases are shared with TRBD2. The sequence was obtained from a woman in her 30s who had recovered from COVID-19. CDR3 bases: TGTGCCAGCAGCCAAGAGGGACTAGTAGGGAAAGAGACCCAGTACTTC. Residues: CASSQEGLVGKETQYF.